This entry lists 3 T cell receptor beta chains sequenced from one sample in a study of CD8+ T cells in alopecia areata. Investigators isolated RNA and reverse transcribed it into cDNA to act as the sequencing template. Method: immunoSEQ multiplex PCR; TCRdb's copy keeps in-frame clones and lacks some. The sample includes 150,000 to 200,000 clones, about 70% of them seen just once. The sequencing here drew on CD8+ T cells sorted from blood, taken at week 0. The receptors derive from a human donor with alopecia areata.

The chain is built from TRBV14 and TRBJ2-7, with 8 nucleotides matching TRBD1. V was pared by 5 bases and J by 0 bases, with 6 bases of the junction left unmatched. Per the germline V gene, CDR1 is SGHDN and CDR2 is FVKESK. This CDR3 comprises 15 residues. The chain's CDR3 is CASSNRQGSSYEQYF. CDR3 in DNA: TGTGCCAGCAGCAACCGACAGGGGAGCTCCTACGAGCAGTACTTC.

Here the CDR3 DNA reads TGCAGCGTGGGGACTAGCGGAAGAAACACCGGGGAGCTGTTTTTT. Its translation is CSVGTSGRNTGELFF. The chain links TRBV29-1 to TRBJ2-2, with TRBD2 matching over 11 bases. Germline CDR1 SQVTM, CDR2 ANQGSEA. The CDR3 length is 15 residues. The V segment lost 6 bases and the J segment 2 bases; nucleotides outside the gene matches: 5.

The V call is TRBV5-1, the J call TRBJ2-7; D gene ambiguous. The ends were cut back, 0 bases at V and 3 bases at J, with 16 bases in the middle. This CDR3 spans 16 amino acids. Germline CDR1 is SGHRS and CDR2 is YFSETQ. The CDR3: CASSLEVAQRRYEQYF. The CDR3 DNA is TGCGCCAGCAGCTTGGAAGTCGCGCAGAGACGCTACGAGCAGTACTTC.